This T cell receptor (beta chain) is drawn from a study of T cell changes during pregnancy in multiple sclerosis. The CDR3 sequence is 16 residues long. Trimming took 1 base from V and 6 from J; bases not matched to a gene: 10. Germline assignment: CDR1 SGHNT and CDR2 YYREEE (reference sequence). Clones were read by immunoSEQ multiplex PCR, and TCRdb kept only the in-frame ones, dropping some. The sample has 30,000 or so clones; around 90% are singletons. The TCR comes from a female donor in good health, enrolled as a control in a pregnancy study. The material was CD4+ T cells from peripheral blood mononuclear cells, obtained in the first trimester of pregnancy. The gene calls are TRBV5-4 and TRBJ2-3, with 8 bases lining up with TRBD2. The CDR3 bases are TGTGCCAGCAGCTTGCACGGGGGGGTGAACACCGATACGCAGTATTTT. Amino acids: CASSLHGGVNTDTQYF.